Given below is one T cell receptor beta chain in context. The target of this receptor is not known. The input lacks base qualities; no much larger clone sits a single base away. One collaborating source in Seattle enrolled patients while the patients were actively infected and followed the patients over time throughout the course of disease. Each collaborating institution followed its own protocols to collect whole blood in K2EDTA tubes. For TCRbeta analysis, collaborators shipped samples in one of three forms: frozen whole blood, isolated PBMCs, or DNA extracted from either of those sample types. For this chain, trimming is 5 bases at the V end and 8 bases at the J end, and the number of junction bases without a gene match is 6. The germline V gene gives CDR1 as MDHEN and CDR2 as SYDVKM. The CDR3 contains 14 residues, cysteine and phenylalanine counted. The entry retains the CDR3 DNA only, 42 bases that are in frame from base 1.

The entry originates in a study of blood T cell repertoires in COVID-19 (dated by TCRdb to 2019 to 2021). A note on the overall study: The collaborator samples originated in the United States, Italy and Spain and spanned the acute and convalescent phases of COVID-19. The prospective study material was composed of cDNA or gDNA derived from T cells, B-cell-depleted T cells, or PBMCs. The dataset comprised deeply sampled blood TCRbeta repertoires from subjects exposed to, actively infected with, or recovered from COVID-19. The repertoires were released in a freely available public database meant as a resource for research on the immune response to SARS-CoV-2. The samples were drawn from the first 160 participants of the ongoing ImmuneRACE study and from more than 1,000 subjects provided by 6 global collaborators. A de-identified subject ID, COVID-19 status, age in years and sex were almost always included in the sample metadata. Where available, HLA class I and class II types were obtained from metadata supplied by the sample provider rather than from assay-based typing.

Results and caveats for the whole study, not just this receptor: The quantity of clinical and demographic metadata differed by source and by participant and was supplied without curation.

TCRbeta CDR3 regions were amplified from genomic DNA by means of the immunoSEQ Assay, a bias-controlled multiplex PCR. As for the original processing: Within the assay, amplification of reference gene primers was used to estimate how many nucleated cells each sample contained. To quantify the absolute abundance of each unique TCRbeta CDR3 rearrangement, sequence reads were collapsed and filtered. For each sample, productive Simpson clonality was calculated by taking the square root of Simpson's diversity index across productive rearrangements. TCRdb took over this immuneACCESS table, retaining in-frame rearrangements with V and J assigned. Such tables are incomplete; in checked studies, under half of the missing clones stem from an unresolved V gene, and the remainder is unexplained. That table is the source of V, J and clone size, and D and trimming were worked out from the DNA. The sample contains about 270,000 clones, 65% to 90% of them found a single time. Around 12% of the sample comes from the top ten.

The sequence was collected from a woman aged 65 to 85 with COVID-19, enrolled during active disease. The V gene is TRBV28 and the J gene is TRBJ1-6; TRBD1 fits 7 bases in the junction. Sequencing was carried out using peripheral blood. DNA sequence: TGTGCCAGCAGTCCCGGGAGGGGGCATTCACCCCTCCACTTT. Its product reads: CASSPGRGHSPLHF. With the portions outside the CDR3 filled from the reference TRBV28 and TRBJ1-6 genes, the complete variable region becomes DVKVTQSSRYLVKRTGEKVFLECVQDMDHENMFWYRQDPGLGLRLIYFSYDVKMKEKGDIPEGYSVSREKKERFSLILESASTNQTSMYLCASSPGRGHSPLHFGNGTRLTVT.